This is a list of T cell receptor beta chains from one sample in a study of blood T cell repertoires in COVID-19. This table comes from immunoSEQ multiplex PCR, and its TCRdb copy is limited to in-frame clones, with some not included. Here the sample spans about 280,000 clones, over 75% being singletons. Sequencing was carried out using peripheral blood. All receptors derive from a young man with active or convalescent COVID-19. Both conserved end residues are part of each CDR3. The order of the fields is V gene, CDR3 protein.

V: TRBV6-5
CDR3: CASSSRDTAYGYTF

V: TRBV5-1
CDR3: CASSTQGVNTEAFF

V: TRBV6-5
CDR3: CASRGGYYEQYF

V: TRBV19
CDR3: CASSGGDRANTGELFF

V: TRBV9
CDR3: CASSAPPGQGGERTEAFF

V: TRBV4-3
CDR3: CASSQVPSGTDTQYF

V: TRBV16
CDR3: CASSQFRLAGGYNEQFF

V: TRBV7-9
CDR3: CASSLSLSPYEQYF

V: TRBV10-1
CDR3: CASSEFVREGNTEAFF

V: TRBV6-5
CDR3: CASSYGQGRTIYGYTF

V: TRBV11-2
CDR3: CATFRGWGNTEAFF

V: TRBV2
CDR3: CASRGDRVGANVLTF

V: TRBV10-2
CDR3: CASSEPGVVGETQYF

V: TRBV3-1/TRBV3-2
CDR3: CASSQDLLAKNIQYF

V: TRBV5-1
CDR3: CASSRVPGDYGYTF

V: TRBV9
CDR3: CASSAGTPGQYGYTF

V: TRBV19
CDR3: CASSTSSTGHYNSPLHF

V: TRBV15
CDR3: CATSHSGRGVTDTQYF

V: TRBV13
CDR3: CASSFQLGTASYGYTF

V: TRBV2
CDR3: CASRRSSGINGYTF

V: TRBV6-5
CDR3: CASTGVQGSYEQYF

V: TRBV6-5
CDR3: CASSDRGDEKLFF

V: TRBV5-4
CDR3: CASSFLAGGPGETQYF

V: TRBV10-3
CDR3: CAISESGQLGEQYF

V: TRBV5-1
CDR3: CASSSPYEGTGEYGYTF

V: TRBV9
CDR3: CASSVEGGFDQPQHF